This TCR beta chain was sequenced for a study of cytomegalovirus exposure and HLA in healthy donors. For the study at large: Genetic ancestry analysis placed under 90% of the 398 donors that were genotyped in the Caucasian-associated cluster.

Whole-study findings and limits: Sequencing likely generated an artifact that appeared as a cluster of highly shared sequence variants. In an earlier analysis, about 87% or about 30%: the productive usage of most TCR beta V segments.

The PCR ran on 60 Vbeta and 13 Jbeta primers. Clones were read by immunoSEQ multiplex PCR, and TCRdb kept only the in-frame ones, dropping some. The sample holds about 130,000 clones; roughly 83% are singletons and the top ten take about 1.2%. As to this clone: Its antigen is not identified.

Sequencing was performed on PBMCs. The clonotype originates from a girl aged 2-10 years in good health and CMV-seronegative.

CDR3 bases: TGTGCCAGCAGCCCCCAAGAGGGCGGAGGAAACACCATATATTTT. It specifies CASSPQEGGGNTIYF. V and J are TRBV5-4 and TRBJ1-3; D remains ambiguous. The CDR3 sequence is 15 residues long. The V end was cut by 4 bases, the J end by 4 bases, with 15 bases between. Germline V gene sequence: CDR1 SGHNT, CDR2 YYREEE (reference sequence).